Shown below are 29 T cell receptor beta chains from a single sample sequenced in a study of CD8+ T cells in alopecia areata. The treatment: oral pan-JAK inhibitor, 5-10 mg twice daily. The sequencing template was cDNA reverse transcribed from extracted RNA. Sequencing was performed with immunoSEQ multiplex PCR; in TCRdb, only in-frame clones are kept and a portion is missing. The data show about 42,000 clones, about two thirds seen once. The input for sequencing was CD8+ T cells sorted from blood, taken at week 4, from a patient treated with tofacitinib. These receptors were collected from a human donor with alopecia areata.

The CDR3 reads CATSSSQGASKNIQYF. The DNA for the CDR3 is TGTGCCACCAGCAGTTCACAGGGGGCCTCCAAAAACATTCAGTACTTC. The J gene is TRBJ2-4, the V gene TRBV15, with 9 bases identical to TRBD1. The trim removed 3 bases at V and 2 bases at J, leaving 5 bases unmatched. This CDR3 spans 16 amino acids. Germline CDR1 is LNHNV and CDR2 is YYDKDF (reference sequence).

The V call is TRBV7-2, the J call TRBJ1-6; 9 bases map to TRBD1. This CDR3 is 19 amino acids long. Per the germline V gene, CDR1 is SGHTA and CDR2 is FQGNSA. V shed 5 bases and J 11 bases; nucleotides not matched to a gene: 22. CDR3 sequence (DNA): TGTGCCAGCAGCCCACGGGACAGGGTGGGCGAGTATTATTGGGCACCCCTCCACTTT. Translation gives CASSPRDRVGEYYWAPLHF. The full variable domain, in which reference TRBV7-2 and TRBJ1-6 provide the parts outside the CDR3, is GAGVSQSPSNKVTEKGKDVELRCDPISGHTALYWYRQSLGQGLEFLIYFQGNSAPDKSGLPSDRFSAERTGGSVSTLTIQRTQQEDSAVYLCASSPRDRVGEYYWAPLHFGNGTRLTVT.

The rearrangement uses TRBV29-1 and TRBJ1-2; D gene unclear. Germline V lookup: CDR1 SQVTM, CDR2 ANQGSEA. V was cut by 0 bases and J by 8 bases, with 7 bases left in between. The CDR3 has 11 residues. The CDR3 bases are TGCAGCGTTGAAGATTCCGAAGGCTACACCTTC. Translation gives CSVEDSEGYTF.

The chain carries TRBV2 and TRBJ2-6; D tentatively reads TRBD1 or TRBD2 (5 bases each). V was cut by 5 bases and J by 0 bases, with 14 bases left in between. CDR1 is SNHLY, CDR2 FYNNEI, per germline. CDR3 length: 17 amino acids. The CDR3 spells CASSHPGRNSGANVLTF. DNA of the CDR3: TGTGCCAGCAGTCACCCGGGACGCAACTCTGGGGCCAACGTCCTGACTTTC.

The V and J genes are TRBV27 and TRBJ2-1; 8 bases agree with TRBD2. This CDR3 is built from 14 residues. Germline trimming cut 5 bases from V and 7 bases from J; bases unmatched to any gene: 7. Germline V gene data show CDR1 as MNHEY and CDR2 as SMNVEV (reference sequence). The CDR3 here is CASSPGGPKNEQFF. The CDR3 DNA sequence: TGTGCCAGCAGTCCGGGGGGGCCGAAGAATGAGCAGTTCTTC.

V usage is TRBV13 and J usage is TRBJ2-5; 8 nucleotides align to TRBD1. The CDR3 extends over 13 amino acids. V dropped 8 bases and J dropped 5; count of bases not matched to a gene: 7. The germline V gene encodes CDR1 PRHDT and CDR2 FYEKMQ (reference sequence). The CDR3 DNA reads as TGTGCCAGCGGACAGGGTGATATGGAGACCCAGTACTTC. This codes for CASGQGDMETQYF.

The rearrangement links TRBV30 to TRBJ2-1; 7 positions match TRBD2. V trimming: 2 bases; J trimming: 3 bases; junction bases outside the gene matches: 7. The CDR3 is 15 residues long. Germline V gene data show CDR1 as GTSNPN and CDR2 as SVGIG (reference sequence). In DNA, the CDR3 is TGTGCCTGGAGTATCCCCGGGACTAACTACAATGAGCAGTTCTTC. As protein: CAWSIPGTNYNEQFF.

This rearrangement joins TRBV7-2 to TRBJ1-4; 7 nucleotides match TRBD1. CDR3 size: 15 residues. Germline assignment: CDR1 SGHTA and CDR2 FQGNSA. Germline trimming cut 5 bases from V and 4 bases from J; bases unmatched to any gene: 7. Here the CDR3 reads CASSPRDRVNEKLFF. In DNA form, the CDR3 reads TGTGCCAGCAGCCCCAGGGACAGAGTTAATGAAAAACTGTTTTTT.

The chain recombines TRBV10-2 with TRBJ2-1; no clear D. V was clipped by 1 base and J by 4 bases, with 5 bases between them. This CDR3 has 13 amino acids. Per the germline V gene, CDR1 is WSHSY and CDR2 is SAAADI. The DNA of the CDR3 is TGCGCCAGCAGTGAGTTCTATTACAATGAGCAGTTCTTC. The encoded protein is CASSEFYYNEQFF.

V and J are TRBV27 and TRBJ2-6; D is unresolved. The V gene's germline CDR1 is MNHEY and CDR2 SMNVEV (reference sequence). The CDR3 has 15 residues. Trimming took 5 bases from V and 0 from J, leaving 8 bases between them. The CDR3 DNA reads TGTGCCAGCAGTCCCAAGGTCTCTGGGGCCAACGTCCTGACTTTC. This gives the protein CASSPKVSGANVLTF.

This chain connects TRBV29-1 to TRBJ2-2; 9 bases map to TRBD2. Germline assignment: CDR1 SQVTM and CDR2 ANQGSEA. This CDR3 spans 16 amino acids. V lost 3 bases and J lost 4; bases outside the gene matches: 9. In nucleotides, the CDR3 is TGCAGCGTTGAGGTAGCGGGGGACCTAGTCACCGGGGAGCTGTTTTTT. It specifies CSVEVAGDLVTGELFF.

The sample holds a few counts of this clone. J is TRBJ2-7 and V is TRBV4-3; possible D gene TRBD2, 6 bases. Germline V lookup: CDR1 LGHNA, CDR2 YSLEER. Deletions cut 0 bases from V and 4 bases from J, with 13 bases between. The CDR3 has 15 amino acids. The CDR3 loop is CASSQEYGGSYEQYF. CDR3 nucleotides: TGCGCCAGCAGCCAAGAATATGGAGGGTCGTACGAGCAGTACTTC.

This clone was seen a few times. The chain uses TRBV2 and TRBJ2-3; D may be TRBD1 or TRBD2 (5 bases each). Germline V gene sequence: CDR1 SNHLY, CDR2 FYNNEI. CDR3 length: 15 amino acids. V dropped 7 bases and J dropped 2 bases, with 16 bases sitting between them. The CDR3 sequence: CASIGEWGITDTQYF. DNA for the CDR3: TGTGCCAGCATCGGAGAATGGGGGATCACAGATACGCAGTATTTT.

V usage is TRBV27 and J usage is TRBJ1-2; D ambiguous. The V gene's germline CDR1 is MNHEY and CDR2 SMNVEV (reference sequence). V was clipped by 5 bases and J by 5 bases, with 9 bases between them. The CDR3 has 12 amino acids. The CDR3 reads CASSDTGYGYTF. In DNA form, the CDR3 reads TGTGCCAGCAGTGATACCGGGTATGGCTACACCTTC.

The V and J genes are TRBV23-1 and TRBJ1-6; D remains unclear. TRBV23-1 is annotated as an ORF whose role is uncertain. V shed 0 bases and J shed 7 bases, with 10 bases lying between them. There are 15 residues in the CDR3. DNA for the CDR3: TGCGCCAGCAGTCAATCAGAGGGCGGAAATTCACCCCTCCACTTT. Its translation is CASSQSEGGNSPLHF.

Details on this clone: This sample also contains other DNA sequences that code for the same CDR3. The chain carries TRBV4-3 and TRBJ1-1, with no clear D. The ends were cut back, 0 bases at V and 1 base at J, with 3 bases in the middle. The germline gives CDR1 LGHNA, CDR2 YSLEER. This CDR3 is 13 amino acids long. CDR3 coding DNA: TGCGCCAGCAGCCAAGACCGGAACACTGAAGCTTTCTTT. Encoded protein: CASSQDRNTEAFF.

This clone was seen a few times. V and J are TRBV29-1 and TRBJ2-7, with TRBD1 matching over 8 bases. Germline loops: CDR1 SQVTM, CDR2 ANQGSEA. The CDR3 is 14 residues long. V shed 7 bases, J shed 6 bases, and the junction held 14 bases outside the gene matches. CDR3 region: CSAMRGTGDGEQYF. CDR3 sequence (DNA): TGCAGCGCGATGCGTGGGACAGGCGACGGCGAGCAGTACTTC.

This sequence joins TRBV30 and TRBJ1-5; tentatively, D is TRBD1 (6 bases). Trimming removed 3 bases from V and 4 bases from J, with 16 bases in between. This CDR3 is 15 amino acids long. Germline CDR1 and CDR2: GTSNPN and SVGIG (reference sequence). Written as DNA, the CDR3 is TGTGCCTGGAGCCACCTCGGACAGAAAAATCAGCCCCAGCATTTT. Protein product: CAWSHLGQKNQPQHF. Full variable domain (rest looked up from reference TRBV30 and TRBJ1-5): SQTIHQWPATLVQPVGSPLSLECTVEGTSNPNLYWYRQAAGRGLQLLFYSVGIGQISSEVPQNLSASRPQDRQFILSSKKLLLSDSGFYLCAWSHLGQKNQPQHFGDGTRLSIL.

This clone qualifies as medium-sized (0.01 to 0.1%). The chain employs TRBV5-8 and TRBJ2-3; D remains ambiguous. Trimming stripped 9 bases from V and 0 bases from J, with 14 bases between. The CDR3 has 14 residues. Germline CDR1 and CDR2: SGHTS and YDEGEE. This chain's CDR3 is CATGGRFSTDTQYF. The CDR3 DNA is TGTGCCACCGGCGGTAGGTTCAGCACAGATACGCAGTATTTT.

This chain joins TRBV25-1 and TRBJ2-2; weak D call: TRBD2 (5 bases). Germline V gene data show CDR1 as MGHDK and CDR2 as SYGVNS. The CDR3 length is 14 residues. With 3 bases removed from V and 7 bases from J, the gap between germline ends came to 12 bases. CDR3 sequence reads: CASSDLLGDGELFF. The CDR3 bases are TGTGCCAGCAGTGATTTACTCGGGGACGGGGAGCTGTTTTTT.

The rearrangement links TRBV29-1 to TRBJ2-1, with TRBD1 identical over 7 bases. Trimming took 6 bases from V and 0 from J; bases not matched to a gene: 5. This CDR3 has 14 amino acids. The germline V gene has CDR1 SQVTM and CDR2 ANQGSEA. The CDR3 spells CSVGTVGSYNEQFF. The CDR3 nucleotides are TGCAGCGTAGGGACAGTTGGCTCCTACAATGAGCAGTTCTTC.

This clone was detected only a few times. This sequence joins TRBV19 and TRBJ2-4, with D hard to call. CDR1 is LNHDA, CDR2 SQIVND, per germline (reference sequence). Trimming left V 3 bases short and J 0 bases short, with 9 bases between. The CDR3 loop spans 15 amino acids. CDR3 DNA: TGTGCCAGTAGTATTGCTTCAGGAGCCAAAAACATTCAGTACTTC. Amino acids: CASSIASGAKNIQYF.

This chain uses TRBV5-1 with TRBJ2-3; D is perhaps TRBD2 (5 bases). CDR1 is SGHRS, CDR2 YFSETQ, per germline. There are 15 residues in the CDR3. Trimming took off 1 base at V and 6 bases at J, with 15 bases between the two ends. CDR3 nucleotides: TGCGCCAGCAGCTTGTCCAGCGGTGTTGTGGATACGCAGTATTTT. Its translation is CASSLSSGVVDTQYF.

The chain has TRBV4-3 and TRBJ2-7; D may be TRBD1 (7 bases). The CDR3 has 14 amino acids. V lost 0 bases to trimming and J lost 4 bases, with 10 bases between them. Germline lookup yields CDR1 LGHNA and CDR2 YSLEER. Here the CDR3 reads CASSQDRGEYEQYF. CDR3 sequence (DNA): TGCGCCAGCAGCCAAGACAGGGGGGAGTACGAGCAGTACTTC.

V usage is TRBV6-5 and J usage is TRBJ1-1; no clear D gene. Germline values: CDR1 MNHEY, CDR2 SVGAGI. V lost 3 bases to trimming and J lost 2 bases, with 7 bases between them. There are 13 residues in the CDR3. CDR3 protein: CASSYKSNTEAFF. In DNA, the CDR3 is TGTGCCAGCAGTTATAAGTCAAACACTGAAGCTTTCTTT.

The table lists this clone with a few counts. The gene calls are TRBV27 and TRBJ2-3; the match to TRBD2 covers 11 bases. This CDR3 has 17 residues. The germline CDR1 and CDR2 sequences are MNHEY and SMNVEV (reference sequence). V shed 1 base, J shed 2 bases, and the junction held 5 bases outside the gene matches. CDR3 loop: CASSLLSSGGPTDTQYF. The DNA for the CDR3 is TGTGCCAGCAGTTTATTGTCTAGCGGGGGGCCCACAGATACGCAGTATTTT.

The CDR3 reads CASSPDREWSPLHF. The CDR3 nucleotides are TGTGCCAGCAGTCCCGACAGGGAGTGGTCACCCCTCCACTTT. This chain joins TRBV6-6 and TRBJ1-6; 7 bases agree with TRBD1. The CDR3 extends over 14 amino acids. Germline V gene data show CDR1 as MNHNY and CDR2 as SVGAGI (reference sequence). The V segment lost 5 bases and the J segment 10 bases; nucleotides outside the gene matches: 8.

This clone was counted between two and nine times. V gene TRBV4-3 combines with J gene TRBJ2-1; D gene uncertain. There are 14 residues in the CDR3. The germline gives CDR1 LGHNA, CDR2 YSLEER. Trimming took off 0 bases at V and 9 bases at J, with 12 bases between the two ends. The chain's CDR3 is CASSQDLRWAEQFF. As DNA, the CDR3 is TGCGCCAGCAGCCAAGATCTTAGGTGGGCTGAGCAGTTCTTC.

The chain combines TRBV10-2 with TRBJ1-5; D gene unclear. The CDR3 is 13 residues long. The germline CDR1 and CDR2 sequences are WSHSY and SAAADI. With 3 bases removed from V and 7 bases from J, the gap between germline ends came to 10 bases. The CDR3 nucleotides read TGCGCCAGCAGTGATGGAGTCAGGCAGCCCCAGCATTTT. Translating gives CASSDGVRQPQHF.